This TCR beta chain was captured by sequencing in a study of OX40 agonist ivuxolimab in advanced cancers. Study background: Patients took ivuxolimab, an agonistic anti-OX40 (CD134) antibody.

Profiled with immunoSEQ multiplex PCR; TCRdb holds only in-frame clones, not every one. The sample lists roughly 45,000 clones; about 81% were seen once. General study points: Among T cells, CD8+ cells averaged more expanded clones than CD4+ cells.

About this clone: Its specificity is not known.

The sampling schedule covered blood at baseline, cycle 4 day 1, and cycle 7 day 1. Germline CDR1 SGHRS, CDR2 YFSETQ. V dropped 1 base and J dropped 6 bases, with 14 bases sitting between them. The CDR3 consists of 15 residues. This material consisted of CD4+ or CD8+ T cells sorted from blood, taken in a trial of the OX40 agonist ivuxolimab. This receptor was taken from an adult with an advanced solid tumor such as melanoma, head and neck, liver or kidney cancer. This chain uses TRBV5-1 with TRBJ1-5; the D gene is possibly TRBD1 (6 bases). CDR3: CASSLSGVAGQPQHF. The CDR3 region has the DNA TGCGCCAGCAGCTTGTCAGGGGTGGCAGGTCAGCCCCAGCATTTT.